This TCR beta chain was sequenced during a study of blood T cell repertoires in COVID-19. Study-level background: Collection of acute and convalescent COVID-19 samples took place in the United States, Italy and Spain.

As originally analysed: By means of reference gene primer amplification, nucleated cell counts were estimated. Clones were read by immunoSEQ multiplex PCR, and TCRdb kept only the in-frame ones, dropping some. V, J and clone size derive from that table, while D and trimming were established from the DNA sequence. The repertoire includes 30,000 to 40,000 clones, less than 85% of them detected once, and 20% to 30% sits in the top ten. V lost 5 bases and J lost 2, with 10 bases in between. Germline lookup yields CDR1 SGHAT and CDR2 FQNNGV. The CDR3 runs 14 residues. The chain recombines TRBV11-2 with TRBJ1-3; no clear D gene. The sample taken for sequencing was peripheral blood. The TCR sequence derives from a man in his 70s with acute or convalescent COVID-19. This CDR3 reads CASSLPGAGNTIYF. For the CDR3, the DNA is TGTGCCAGCAGCCTCCCGGGAGCTGGAAACACCATATATTTT.